These 9 T cell receptor beta chains were sequenced from one sample in a study of T cells in Graves' hyperthyroidism and ophthalmopathy. It was RNA transcripts that yielded the amplified TCR beta CDR3 regions. The TCR CDR3 first-round RT-PCR relied on the HTBI primer set. A single record per CDR3 protein comes from TCRdb applying MiXCR to the multiplex PCR reads. This table holds approximately 400,000 distinct CDR3 sequences, about an eighth found once. Sequenced: blood. These receptors all come from a man aged 45-60 years with Graves' ophthalmopathy.

Remarks on this clonotype: At one of its ends the junction is not consistent with the germline gene, which may arise from a read error. The chain has TRBV20-1 and TRBJ1-2, with a tentative D call TRBD1 (5 bases). This CDR3 has 14 residues. Per germline, CDR1 DFQATT and CDR2 SNEGSKA (reference sequence). The CDR3 sequence is CSTRAAGGNYGYTF. In DNA form, the CDR3 reads TGCAGTACTAGAGCCGCGGGGGGGAACTATGGCTACACCTTC.

A word on this clonotype: A read error is possible here, since a much larger clone lies one base away. This chain links TRBV10-3 with TRBJ2-1, with 7 bases fitting TRBD1. The germline V gene encodes CDR1 ENHRY and CDR2 SYGVKD. The CDR3 is 14 residues long. CDR3 amino acids: CAVSESAGGNEQFF. For the CDR3, the DNA is TGTGCCGTCAGTGAGTCGGCAGGGGGCAATGAGCAGTTCTTC.

This clonotype was seen a handful of times. This chain joins TRBV3-1 and TRBJ2-6; TRBD1 matches 7 bases. V shed 4 bases, J shed 1 base, and the junction held 4 bases outside the gene matches. The germline CDR1 and CDR2 sequences are LGHDT and YNNKEL (reference sequence). The CDR3 consists of 16 residues. In DNA, the CDR3 is TGTGCCAGCAGCCTTCTACAGGGGTCTGGGGCCAACGTCCTGACTTTC. This translates into CASSLLQGSGANVLTF.

In this sample, this clonotype turned up many times. J is TRBJ2-1 and V is TRBV7-9, with 8 bases lining up with TRBD2. This CDR3 spans 16 amino acids. Germline V lookup: CDR1 SEHNR, CDR2 FQNEAQ (reference sequence). V shed 5 bases and J 5 bases; nucleotides not matched to a gene: 11. The CDR3: CASSRPSGSIHNEQFF. CDR3 sequence (DNA): TGTGCCAGCAGCCGACCCAGCGGGAGCATCCACAATGAGCAGTTCTTC.

This clonotype was counted only a few times. This rearrangement joins TRBV29-1 to TRBJ2-7; D may correspond to TRBD1 or TRBD2 (5 bases each). V was shortened by 4 bases and J by 6 bases, with 10 bases between the two germline ends. Germline assignment: CDR1 SQVTM and CDR2 ANQGSEA. This CDR3 contains 11 residues. The CDR3 is CSVVRGGEQYF. As DNA, the CDR3 is TGCAGCGTTGTTCGGGGCGGCGAGCAGTACTTC.

Ten or more counts support this clonotype. The rearrangement joins TRBV28 to TRBJ1-2; D not certain. Germline CDR1 and CDR2: MDHEN and SYDVKM. The CDR3 loop spans 11 amino acids. V lost 11 bases to trimming and J lost 9 bases, with 16 bases between them. CDR3 sequence reads: CASVKSLRYTF. The CDR3 nucleotides are TGTGCCTCCGTCAAAAGTTTACGCTACACCTTC.

This clonotype occurred a few times. The V gene is TRBV7-9, the J gene TRBJ2-7; D perhaps matches TRBD2 (6 bases). Trimming stripped 2 bases from V and 3 bases from J, with 11 bases between. This CDR3 has 14 amino acids. Germline CDR1 is SEHNR and CDR2 is FQNEAQ (reference sequence). The CDR3 coding sequence is TGTGCCAGCAGCTTATTAGCGGAGCTCTACGAGCAGTACTTC. Translating gives CASSLLAELYEQYF.

The rearrangement joins TRBV19 to TRBJ1-2; a possible D gene is TRBD1 (6 bases). CDR3 length: 15 residues. The germline gives CDR1 LNHDA, CDR2 SQIVND (reference sequence). V was clipped by 4 bases and J by 2 bases, with 14 bases between them. The CDR3 DNA reads TGTGCCAGTAGTAAGGACAGAAAGGCGAACTATGGCTACACCTTC. Protein sequence: CASSKDRKANYGYTF.

This clonotype came up many times. This chain links TRBV3-1 with TRBJ2-5, with 7 bases lining up with TRBD2. V was clipped by 5 bases and J by 5 bases; unmatched bases: 11. Germline V gives CDR1 LGHDT, CDR2 YNNKEL (reference sequence). There are 15 residues in the CDR3. CDR3 protein: CASSSTSPSWETQYF. The CDR3 DNA reads TGTGCCAGCAGCTCGACTAGCCCCAGTTGGGAGACCCAGTACTTC.